This T cell receptor (beta chain) was documented in a study of pediatric ulcerative colitis. Clones were read by immunoSEQ multiplex PCR, and TCRdb kept only the in-frame ones, dropping some. The table lists 55,000 to 65,000 clones, 77% of them singletons. Germline lookup yields CDR1 LNHDA and CDR2 SQIVND (reference sequence). The CDR3 length is 15 residues. V lost 3 bases, J lost 6 bases, and 5 bases stayed unmatched. This chain uses TRBV19 with TRBJ1-2, with 12 bases lining up with TRBD1. Material for sequencing was blood. This TCR came from a boy between 10 and 17 years old with moderate ulcerative colitis. The CDR3 here is CASSILWDRGHGYTF. CDR3 nucleotides: TGTGCCAGTAGTATTCTTTGGGACAGGGGGCATGGCTACACCTTC.